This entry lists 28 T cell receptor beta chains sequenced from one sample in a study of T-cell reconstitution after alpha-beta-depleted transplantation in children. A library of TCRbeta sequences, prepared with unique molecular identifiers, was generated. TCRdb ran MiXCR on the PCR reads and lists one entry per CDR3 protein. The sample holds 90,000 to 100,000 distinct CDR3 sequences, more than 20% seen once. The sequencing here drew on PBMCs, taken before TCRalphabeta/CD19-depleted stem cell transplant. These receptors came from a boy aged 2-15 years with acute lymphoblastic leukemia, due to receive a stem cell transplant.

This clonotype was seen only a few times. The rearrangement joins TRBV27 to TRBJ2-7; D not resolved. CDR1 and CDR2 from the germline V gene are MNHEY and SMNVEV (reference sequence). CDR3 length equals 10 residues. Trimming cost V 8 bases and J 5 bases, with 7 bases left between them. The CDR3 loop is CASGPDEQYF. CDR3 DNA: TGTGCCAGCGGCCCCGACGAGCAGTACTTC.

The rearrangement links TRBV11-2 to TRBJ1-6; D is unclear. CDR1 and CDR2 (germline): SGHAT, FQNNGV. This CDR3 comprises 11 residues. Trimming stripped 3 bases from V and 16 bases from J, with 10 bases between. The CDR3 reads CASSLYSKLHF. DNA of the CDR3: TGTGCCAGCAGCTTGTACTCGAAGCTCCACTTT.

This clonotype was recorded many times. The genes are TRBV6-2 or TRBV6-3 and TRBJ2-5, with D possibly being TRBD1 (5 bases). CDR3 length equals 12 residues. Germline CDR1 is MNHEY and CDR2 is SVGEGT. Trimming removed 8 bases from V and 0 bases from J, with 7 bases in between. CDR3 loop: CASGAYQETQYF. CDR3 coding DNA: TGTGCCAGCGGGGCGTACCAAGAGACCCAGTACTTC.

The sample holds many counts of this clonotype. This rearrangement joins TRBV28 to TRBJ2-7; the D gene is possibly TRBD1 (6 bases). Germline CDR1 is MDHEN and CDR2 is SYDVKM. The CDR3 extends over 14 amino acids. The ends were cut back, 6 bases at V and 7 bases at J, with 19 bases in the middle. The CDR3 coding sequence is TGTGCCAGCAGCCTGGGACAAGCCCTACGAGAGCAGTACTTC. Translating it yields CASSLGQALREQYF.

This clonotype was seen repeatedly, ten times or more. The chain's CDR3 is CASSSRKTQYF. As DNA, the CDR3 is TGTGCCAGCAGCTCTAGGAAGACCCAGTACTTC. This chain uses TRBV5-6 with TRBJ2-5; D uncertain. This CDR3 comprises 11 residues. V was cut by 3 bases and J by 6 bases, with 6 bases left in between. Germline V gives CDR1 SGHDT, CDR2 YYEEEE.

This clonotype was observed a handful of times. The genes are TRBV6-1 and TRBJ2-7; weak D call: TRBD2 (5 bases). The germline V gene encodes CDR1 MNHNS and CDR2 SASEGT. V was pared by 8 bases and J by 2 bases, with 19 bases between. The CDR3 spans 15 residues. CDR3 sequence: CASRSAAGFTYEQYF. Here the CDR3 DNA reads TGTGCCAGCCGTAGCGCGGCGGGCTTTACCTACGAGCAGTACTTC.

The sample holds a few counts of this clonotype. The CDR3: CASSVGMGFNEQYF. CDR3 nucleotides: TGTGCCAGCAGCGTCGGGATGGGTTTTAACGAGCAGTACTTC. The gene calls are TRBV9 and TRBJ2-7; D is perhaps TRBD2 (5 bases). Germline CDR1 and CDR2: SGDLS and YYNGEE. The CDR3 consists of 14 residues. Trimming stripped 2 bases from V and 5 bases from J, with 14 bases between.

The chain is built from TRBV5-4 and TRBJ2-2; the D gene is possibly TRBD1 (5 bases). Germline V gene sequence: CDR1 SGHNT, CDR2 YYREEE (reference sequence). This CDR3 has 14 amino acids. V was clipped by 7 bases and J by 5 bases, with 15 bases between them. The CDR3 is CASAPPPGTGELFF. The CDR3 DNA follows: TGTGCCAGCGCCCCCCCTCCAGGGACCGGGGAGCTGTTTTTT.

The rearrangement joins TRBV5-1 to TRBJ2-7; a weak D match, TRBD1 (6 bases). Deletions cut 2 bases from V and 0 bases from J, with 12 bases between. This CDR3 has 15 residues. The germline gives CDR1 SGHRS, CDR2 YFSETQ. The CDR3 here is CASSLQGSPSYEQYF. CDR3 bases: TGCGCCAGCAGCTTACAGGGATCTCCCTCCTACGAGCAGTACTTC.

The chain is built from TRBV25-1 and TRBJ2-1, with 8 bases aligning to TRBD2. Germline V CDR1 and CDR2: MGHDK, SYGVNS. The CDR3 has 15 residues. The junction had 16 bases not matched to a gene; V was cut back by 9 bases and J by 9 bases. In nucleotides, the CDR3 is TGTGCCAGTGAGATGAGCGGGAGAAGTCGCGGTGAGCAGTTCTTC. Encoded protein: CASEMSGRSRGEQFF.

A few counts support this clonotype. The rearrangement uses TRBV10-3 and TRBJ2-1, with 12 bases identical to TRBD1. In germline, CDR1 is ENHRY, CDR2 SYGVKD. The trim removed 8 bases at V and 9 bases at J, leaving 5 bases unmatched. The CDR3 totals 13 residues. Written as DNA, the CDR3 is TGTGCCATCTCGGGACAGGGGGCCGCTGAGCAGTTCTTC. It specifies CAISGQGAAEQFF.

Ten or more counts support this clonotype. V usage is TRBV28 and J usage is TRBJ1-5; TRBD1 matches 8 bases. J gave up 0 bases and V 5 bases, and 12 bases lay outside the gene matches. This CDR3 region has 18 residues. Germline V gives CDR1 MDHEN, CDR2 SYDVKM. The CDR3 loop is CASSRRGPTPHSNQPQHF. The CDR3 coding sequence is TGTGCCAGCAGTCGCAGGGGGCCAACGCCCCATAGCAATCAGCCCCAGCATTTT.

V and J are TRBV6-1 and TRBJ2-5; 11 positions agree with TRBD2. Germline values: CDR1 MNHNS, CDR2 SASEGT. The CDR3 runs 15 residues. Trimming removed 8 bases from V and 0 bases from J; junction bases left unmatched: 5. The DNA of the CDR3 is TGTGCCAGCTCGGGACTAGCGGAGGACCAAGAGACCCAGTACTTC. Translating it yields CASSGLAEDQETQYF.

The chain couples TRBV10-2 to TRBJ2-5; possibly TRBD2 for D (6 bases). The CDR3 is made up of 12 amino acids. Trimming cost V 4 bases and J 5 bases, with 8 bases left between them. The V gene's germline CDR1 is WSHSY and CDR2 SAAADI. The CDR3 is CASSVAGETQYF. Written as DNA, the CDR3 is TGCGCCAGCAGTGTGGCGGGGGAGACCCAGTACTTC.

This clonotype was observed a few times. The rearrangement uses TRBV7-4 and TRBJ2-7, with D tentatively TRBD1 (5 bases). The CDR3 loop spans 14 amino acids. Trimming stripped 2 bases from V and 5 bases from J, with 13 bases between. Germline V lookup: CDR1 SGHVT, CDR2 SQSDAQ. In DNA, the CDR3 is TGTGCCAGCAGCTTAAAGGGGATTCAGGACGAGCAGTACTTC. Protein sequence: CASSLKGIQDEQYF.

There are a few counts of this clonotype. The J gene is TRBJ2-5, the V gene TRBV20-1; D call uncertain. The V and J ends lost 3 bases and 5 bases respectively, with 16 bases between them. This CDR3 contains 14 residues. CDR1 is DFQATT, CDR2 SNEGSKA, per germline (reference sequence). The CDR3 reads CSASLGGSSETQYF. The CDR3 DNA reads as TGCAGTGCTAGTTTGGGTGGCAGCTCGGAGACCCAGTACTTC.

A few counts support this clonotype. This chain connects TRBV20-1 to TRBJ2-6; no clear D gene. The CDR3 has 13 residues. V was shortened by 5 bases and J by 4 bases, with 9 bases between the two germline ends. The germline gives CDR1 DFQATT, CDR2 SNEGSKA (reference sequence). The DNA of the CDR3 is TGCAGTGCTTTCCAGTCCGGGGCCAACGTCCTGACTTTC. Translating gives CSAFQSGANVLTF.

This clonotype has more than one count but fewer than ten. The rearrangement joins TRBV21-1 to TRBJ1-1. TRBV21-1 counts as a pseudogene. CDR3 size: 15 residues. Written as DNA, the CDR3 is TGTGCCAGCAGCAAGACGTTTTTCTCGGGCACTGAAGCTTTCTTT. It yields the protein CASSKTFFSGTEAFF.

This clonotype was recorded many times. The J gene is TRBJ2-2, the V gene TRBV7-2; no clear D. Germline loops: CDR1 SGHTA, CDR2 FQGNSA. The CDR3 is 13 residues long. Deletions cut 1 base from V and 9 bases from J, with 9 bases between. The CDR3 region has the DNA TGTGCCAGCAGCTTAGATAGGCGCAGGGAGCTGTTTTTT. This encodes CASSLDRRRELFF. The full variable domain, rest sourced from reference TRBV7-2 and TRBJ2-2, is GAGVSQSPSNKVTEKGKDVELRCDPISGHTALYWYRQSLGQGLEFLIYFQGNSAPDKSGLPSDRFSAERTGGSVSTLTIQRTQQEDSAVYLCASSLDRRRELFFGEGSRLTVL.

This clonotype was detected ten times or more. The CDR3 loop reads CASSGTSGGANEQFF. The CDR3 nucleotides read TGTGCCAGCAGTGGGACTAGCGGAGGGGCCAATGAGCAGTTCTTC. The chain is built from TRBV6-4 and TRBJ2-1; 10 nucleotides align to TRBD2. Losses at the gene ends were 4 bases for V and 6 bases for J; bases not matched to a gene: 6. There are 15 residues in the CDR3. Germline CDR1 reads MRHNA; CDR2 reads SNTAGT.

CDR3 region: CATQPTGERRETGELFF. For the CDR3, the DNA is TGCGCCACGCAGCCCACTGGGGAGCGGAGGGAGACCGGGGAGCTGTTTTTT. The gene calls are TRBV5-1 and TRBJ2-2; possibly TRBD2 for D (6 bases). CDR1 SGHRS and CDR2 YFSETQ come from the germline V gene. The CDR3 contains 17 residues. The V end was cut by 9 bases, the J end by 5 bases, with 26 bases between.

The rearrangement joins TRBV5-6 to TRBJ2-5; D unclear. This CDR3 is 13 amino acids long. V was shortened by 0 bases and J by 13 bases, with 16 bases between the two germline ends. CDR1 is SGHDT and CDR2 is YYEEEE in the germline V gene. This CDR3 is CASSLAIGEALYF. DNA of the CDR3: TGTGCCAGCAGCTTGGCCATTGGTGAGGCGCTGTACTTC.

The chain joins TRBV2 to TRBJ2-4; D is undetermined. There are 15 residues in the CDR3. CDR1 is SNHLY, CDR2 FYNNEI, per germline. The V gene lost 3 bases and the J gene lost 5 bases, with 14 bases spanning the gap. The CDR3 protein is CASSESRLNQNIQYF. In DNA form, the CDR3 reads TGTGCCAGCAGTGAGTCAAGGCTAAACCAAAACATTCAGTACTTC.

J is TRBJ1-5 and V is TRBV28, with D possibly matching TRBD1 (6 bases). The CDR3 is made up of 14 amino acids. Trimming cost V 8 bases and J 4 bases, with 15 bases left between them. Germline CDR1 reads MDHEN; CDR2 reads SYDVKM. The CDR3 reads CASAQGLGNQPQHF. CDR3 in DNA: TGTGCCAGCGCTCAGGGGCTGGGTAATCAGCCCCAGCATTTT. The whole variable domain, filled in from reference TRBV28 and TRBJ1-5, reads DVKVTQSSRYLVKRTGEKVFLECVQDMDHENMFWYRQDPGLGLRLIYFSYDVKMKEKGDIPEGYSVSREKKERFSLILESASTNQTSMYLCASAQGLGNQPQHFGDGTRLSIL.

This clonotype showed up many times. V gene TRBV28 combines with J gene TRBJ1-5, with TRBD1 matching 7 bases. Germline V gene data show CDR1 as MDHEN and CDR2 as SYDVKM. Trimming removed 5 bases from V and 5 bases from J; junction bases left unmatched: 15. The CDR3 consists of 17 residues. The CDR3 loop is CASSPQGGGTTYQPQHF. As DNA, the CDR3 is TGTGCCAGCAGTCCCCAGGGGGGCGGGACTACTTATCAGCCCCAGCATTTT.

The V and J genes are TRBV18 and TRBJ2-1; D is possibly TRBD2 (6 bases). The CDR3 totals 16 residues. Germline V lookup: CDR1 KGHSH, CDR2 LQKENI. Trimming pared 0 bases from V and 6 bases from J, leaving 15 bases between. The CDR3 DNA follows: TGTGCCAGCTCACCACCGGGGCGGGAAGGGGTCAATGAGCAGTTCTTC. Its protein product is CASSPPGREGVNEQFF.

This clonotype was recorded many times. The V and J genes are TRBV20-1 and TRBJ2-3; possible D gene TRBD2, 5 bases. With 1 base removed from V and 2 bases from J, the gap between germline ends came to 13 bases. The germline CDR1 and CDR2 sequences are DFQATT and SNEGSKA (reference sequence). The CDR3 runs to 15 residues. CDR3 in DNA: TGCAGTGCTAGAGTCGGGTCTGACTACACAGATACGCAGTATTTT. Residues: CSARVGSDYTDTQYF.

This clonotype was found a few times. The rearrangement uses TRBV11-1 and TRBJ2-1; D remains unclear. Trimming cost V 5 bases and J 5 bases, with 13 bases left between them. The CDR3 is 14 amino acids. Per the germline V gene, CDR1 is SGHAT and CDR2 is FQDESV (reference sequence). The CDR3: CASSKTTAHNEQFF. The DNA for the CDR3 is TGTGCCAGCAGCAAAACGACTGCCCACAATGAGCAGTTCTTC.